This entry is about one T cell receptor (beta chain). CDR1 is MNHEY and CDR2 is SVGEGT in the germline V gene. The CDR3 contains 14 residues. The V end lost 6 bases, the J end lost 0 bases, and 9 bases lay between the germline ends. Per the original data handling: Reference gene primer amplification gave estimated nucleated cell counts. Profiling relied on immunoSEQ multiplex PCR, and the TCRdb table lists in-frame clones only, not all of them. V and J calls and clone size are as listed in that table; D and trimming were resolved from the DNA. The sample yields almost 70,000 clones, 88% seen once. The sample originates from a study of blood T cell repertoires in COVID-19. Overall study: T cells, B-cell-depleted T cells, or PBMCs provided the cDNA or gDNA that served as material.

This sequence joins TRBV6-2 or TRBV6-3 and TRBJ2-1; TRBD2 might be the D (5 bases). This TCR came from a woman in her seventies with acute or convalescent COVID-19. The specimen sequenced was peripheral blood. The CDR3 DNA reads TGTGCCAGCAGCATTACTAGCTCCTACAATGAGCAGTTCTTC. Protein sequence: CASSITSSYNEQFF.